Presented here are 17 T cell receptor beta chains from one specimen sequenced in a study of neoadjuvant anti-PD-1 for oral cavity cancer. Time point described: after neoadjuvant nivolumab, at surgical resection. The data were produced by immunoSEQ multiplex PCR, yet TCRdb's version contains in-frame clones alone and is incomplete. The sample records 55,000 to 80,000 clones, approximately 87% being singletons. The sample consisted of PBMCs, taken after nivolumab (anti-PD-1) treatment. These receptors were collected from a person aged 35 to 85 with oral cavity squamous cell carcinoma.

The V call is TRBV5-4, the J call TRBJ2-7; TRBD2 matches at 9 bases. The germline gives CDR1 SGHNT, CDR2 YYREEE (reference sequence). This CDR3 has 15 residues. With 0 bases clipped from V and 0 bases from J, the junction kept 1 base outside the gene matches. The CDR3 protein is CASSLGGRASYEQYF. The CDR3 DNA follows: TGTGCCAGCAGCTTGGGCGGGAGGGCCTCCTACGAGCAGTACTTC.

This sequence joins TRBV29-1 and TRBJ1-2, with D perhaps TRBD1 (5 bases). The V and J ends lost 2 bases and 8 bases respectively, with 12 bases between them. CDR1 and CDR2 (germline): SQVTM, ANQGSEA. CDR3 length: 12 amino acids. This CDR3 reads CSVEPRQLGYTF. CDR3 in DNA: TGCAGCGTTGAACCCCGACAGTTAGGCTACACCTTC.

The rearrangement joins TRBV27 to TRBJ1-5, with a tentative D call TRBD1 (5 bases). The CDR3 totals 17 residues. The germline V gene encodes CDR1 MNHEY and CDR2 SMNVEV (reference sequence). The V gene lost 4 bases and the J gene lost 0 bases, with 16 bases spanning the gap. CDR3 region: CASSSISGPYSNQPQHF. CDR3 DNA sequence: TGTGCCAGCAGTTCCATCTCAGGGCCTTATAGCAATCAGCCCCAGCATTTT.

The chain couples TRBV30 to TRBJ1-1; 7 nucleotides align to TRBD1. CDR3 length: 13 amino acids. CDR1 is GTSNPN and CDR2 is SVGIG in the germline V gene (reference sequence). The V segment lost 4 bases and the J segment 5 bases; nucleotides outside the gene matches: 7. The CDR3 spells CAWTLDRRTEAFF. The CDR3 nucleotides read TGTGCCTGGACCCTGGACAGGAGGACTGAAGCTTTCTTT.

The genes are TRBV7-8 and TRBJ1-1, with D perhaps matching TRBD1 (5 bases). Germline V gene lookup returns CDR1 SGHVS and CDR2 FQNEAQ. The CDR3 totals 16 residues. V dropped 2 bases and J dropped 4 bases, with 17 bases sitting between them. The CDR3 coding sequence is TGTGCCAGCAGCTTACTGGGATGGGGGAGGGGCACTGAAGCTTTCTTT. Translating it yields CASSLLGWGRGTEAFF.

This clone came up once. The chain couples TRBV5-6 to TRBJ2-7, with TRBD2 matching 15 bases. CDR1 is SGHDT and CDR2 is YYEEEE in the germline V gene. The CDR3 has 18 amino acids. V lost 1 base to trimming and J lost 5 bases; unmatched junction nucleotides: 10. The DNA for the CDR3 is TGTGCCAGCAGCTTGCAAAGGACTAGCGGGGGGGCCCTCGACGAGCAGTACTTC. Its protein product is CASSLQRTSGGALDEQYF.

The chain's CDR3 is CASTLIQGSEAFF. The CDR3 nucleotides are TGTGCCAGTACCCTAATACAGGGATCTGAAGCTTTCTTT. The chain joins TRBV19 to TRBJ1-1; tentative D call: TRBD1 (6 bases). V was cut by 7 bases and J by 6 bases, with 15 bases left in between. Germline V gives CDR1 LNHDA, CDR2 SQIVND (reference sequence). This CDR3 comprises 13 residues.

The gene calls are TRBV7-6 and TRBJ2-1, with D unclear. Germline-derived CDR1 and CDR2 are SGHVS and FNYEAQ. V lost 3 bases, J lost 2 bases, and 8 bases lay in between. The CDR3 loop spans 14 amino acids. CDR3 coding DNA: TGTGCCAGCAGCTTTCCGGGCACCTACAATGAGCAGTTCTTC. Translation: CASSFPGTYNEQFF.

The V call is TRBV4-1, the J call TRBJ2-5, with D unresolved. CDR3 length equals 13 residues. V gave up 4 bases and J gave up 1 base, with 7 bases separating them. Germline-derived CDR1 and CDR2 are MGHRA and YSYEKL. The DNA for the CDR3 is TGCGCCAGCAGCCTGGCAGCCCAAGAGACCCAGTACTTC. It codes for CASSLAAQETQYF.

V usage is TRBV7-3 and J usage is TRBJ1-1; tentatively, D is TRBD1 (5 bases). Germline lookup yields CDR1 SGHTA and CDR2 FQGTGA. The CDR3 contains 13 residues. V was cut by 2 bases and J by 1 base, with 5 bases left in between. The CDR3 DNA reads TGTGCCAGCAGCTTAGGACAGAACACTGAAGCTTTCTTT. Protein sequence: CASSLGQNTEAFF.

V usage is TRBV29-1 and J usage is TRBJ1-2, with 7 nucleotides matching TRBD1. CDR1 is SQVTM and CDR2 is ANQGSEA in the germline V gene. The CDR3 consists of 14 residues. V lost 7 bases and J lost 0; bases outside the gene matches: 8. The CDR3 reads CSAGGQYTNYGYTF. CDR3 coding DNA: TGCAGCGCTGGGGGACAGTACACTAACTATGGCTACACCTTC.

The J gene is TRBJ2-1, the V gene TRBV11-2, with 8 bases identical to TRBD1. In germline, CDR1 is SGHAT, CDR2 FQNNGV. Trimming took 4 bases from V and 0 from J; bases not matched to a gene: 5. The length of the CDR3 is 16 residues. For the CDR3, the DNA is TGTGCCAGCAGCTCTTACAGGGGGAGCTCCTACAATGAGCAGTTCTTC. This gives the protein CASSSYRGSSYNEQFF.

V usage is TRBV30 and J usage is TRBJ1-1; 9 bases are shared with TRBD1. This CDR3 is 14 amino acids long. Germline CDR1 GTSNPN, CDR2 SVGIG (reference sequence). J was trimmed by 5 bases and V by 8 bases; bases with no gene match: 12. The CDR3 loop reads CARTPGTGRTEAFF. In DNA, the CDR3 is TGTGCCAGAACTCCCGGGACAGGGCGAACTGAAGCTTTCTTT.

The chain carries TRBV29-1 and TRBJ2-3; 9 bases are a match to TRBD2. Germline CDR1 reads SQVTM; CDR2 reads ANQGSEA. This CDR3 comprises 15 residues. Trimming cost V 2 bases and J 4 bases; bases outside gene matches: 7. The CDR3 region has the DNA TGCAGCGTTGAATATCTAGCGGGATCCCCAGATACGCAGTATTTT. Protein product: CSVEYLAGSPDTQYF.

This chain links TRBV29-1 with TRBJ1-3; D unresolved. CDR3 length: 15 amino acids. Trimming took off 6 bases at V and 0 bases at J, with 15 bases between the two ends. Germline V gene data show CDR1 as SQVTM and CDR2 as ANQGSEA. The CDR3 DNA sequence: TGCAGCGTGACGGACGGGGTTAGCTCTGGAAACACCATATATTTT. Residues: CSVTDGVSSGNTIYF. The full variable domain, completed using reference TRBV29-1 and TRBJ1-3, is SAVISQKPSRDICQRGTSLTIQCQVDSQVTMMFWYRQQPGQSLTLIATANQGSEATYESGFVIDKFPISRPNLTFSTLTVSNMSPEDSSIYLCSVTDGVSSGNTIYFGEGSWLTVV.

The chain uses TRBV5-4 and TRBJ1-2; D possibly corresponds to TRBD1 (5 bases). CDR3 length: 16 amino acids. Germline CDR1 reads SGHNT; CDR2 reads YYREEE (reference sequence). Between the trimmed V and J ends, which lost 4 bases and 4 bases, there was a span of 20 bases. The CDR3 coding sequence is TGTGCCAGCAGCCCAGGACCGGACAAGGCCTTCTATGGCTACACCTTC. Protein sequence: CASSPGPDKAFYGYTF. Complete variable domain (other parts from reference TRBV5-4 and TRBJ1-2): ETGVTQSPTHLIKTRGQQVTLRCSSQSGHNTVSWYQQALGQGPQFIFQYYREEENGRGNFPPRFSGLQFPNYSSELNVNALELDDSALYLCASSPGPDKAFYGYTFGSGTRLTVV.

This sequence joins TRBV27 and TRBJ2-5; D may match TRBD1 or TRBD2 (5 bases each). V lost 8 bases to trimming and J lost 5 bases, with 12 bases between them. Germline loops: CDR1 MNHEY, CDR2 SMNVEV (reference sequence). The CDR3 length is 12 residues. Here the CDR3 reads CASRGLGETQYF. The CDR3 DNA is TGTGCCAGCCGGGGCCTCGGGGAGACCCAGTACTTC.